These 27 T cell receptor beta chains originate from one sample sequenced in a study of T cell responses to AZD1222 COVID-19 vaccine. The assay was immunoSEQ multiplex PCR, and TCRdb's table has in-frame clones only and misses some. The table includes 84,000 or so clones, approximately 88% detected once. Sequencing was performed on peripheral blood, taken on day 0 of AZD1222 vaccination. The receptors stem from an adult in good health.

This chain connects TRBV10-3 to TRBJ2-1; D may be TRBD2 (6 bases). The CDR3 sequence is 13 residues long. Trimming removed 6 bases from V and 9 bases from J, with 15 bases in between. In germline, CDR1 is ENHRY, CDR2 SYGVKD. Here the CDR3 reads CAISRTGVGEQFF. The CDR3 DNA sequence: TGTGCCATCAGCCGAACGGGAGTTGGTGAGCAGTTCTTC.

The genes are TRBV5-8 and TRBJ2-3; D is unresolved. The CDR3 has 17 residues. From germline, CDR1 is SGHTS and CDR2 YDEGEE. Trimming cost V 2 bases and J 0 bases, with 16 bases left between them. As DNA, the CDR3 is TGTGCCAGCAGCTTTGGTCGTATGTTCGGGAGCACAGATACGCAGTATTTT. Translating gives CASSFGRMFGSTDTQYF.

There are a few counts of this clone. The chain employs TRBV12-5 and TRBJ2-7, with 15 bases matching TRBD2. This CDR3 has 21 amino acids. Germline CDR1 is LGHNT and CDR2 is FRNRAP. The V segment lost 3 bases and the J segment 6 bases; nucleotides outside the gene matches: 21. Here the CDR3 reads CASGFRPRGLAGGPGNFEQYF. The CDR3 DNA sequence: TGTGCTAGTGGTTTCCGACCCCGCGGACTAGCGGGAGGGCCGGGTAACTTCGAGCAGTACTTC.

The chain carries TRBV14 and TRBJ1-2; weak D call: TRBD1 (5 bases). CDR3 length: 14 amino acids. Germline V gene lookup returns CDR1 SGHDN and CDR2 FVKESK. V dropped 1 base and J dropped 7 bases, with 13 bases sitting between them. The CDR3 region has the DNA TGTGCCAGCAGCCAAGTACGGGGCAGCCTTGGCTACACCTTC. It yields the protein CASSQVRGSLGYTF.

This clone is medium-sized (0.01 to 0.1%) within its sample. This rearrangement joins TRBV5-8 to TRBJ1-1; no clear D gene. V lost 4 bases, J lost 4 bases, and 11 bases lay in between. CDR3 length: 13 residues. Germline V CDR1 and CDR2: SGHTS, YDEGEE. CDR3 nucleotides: TGTGCCAGCAGCCTTATTCCGGGCACTGAAGCTTTCTTT. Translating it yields CASSLIPGTEAFF.

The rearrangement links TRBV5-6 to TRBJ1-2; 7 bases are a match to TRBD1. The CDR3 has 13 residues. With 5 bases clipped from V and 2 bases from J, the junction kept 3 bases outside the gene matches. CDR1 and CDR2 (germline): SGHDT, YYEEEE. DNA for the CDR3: TGTGCCAGCAGTCGGGACAGAAACTATGGCTACACCTTC. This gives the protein CASSRDRNYGYTF.

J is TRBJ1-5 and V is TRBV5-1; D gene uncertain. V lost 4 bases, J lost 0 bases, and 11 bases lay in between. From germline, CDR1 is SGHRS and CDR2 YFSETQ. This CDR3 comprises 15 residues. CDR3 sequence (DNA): TGCGCCAGCAGCGAGGGTTCTACTAGCAATCAGCCCCAGCATTTT. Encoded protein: CASSEGSTSNQPQHF.

CDR3 region: CASSSRETGTEQYF. CDR3 coding DNA: TGTGCCAGCAGTTCCAGAGAGACAGGGACCGAGCAGTACTTC. The rearrangement uses TRBV5-8 and TRBJ2-7, with 7 bases lining up with TRBD1. The junction had 11 bases not matched to a gene; V was cut back by 5 bases and J by 6 bases. CDR1 and CDR2 (germline): SGHTS, YDEGEE. This CDR3 has 14 amino acids.

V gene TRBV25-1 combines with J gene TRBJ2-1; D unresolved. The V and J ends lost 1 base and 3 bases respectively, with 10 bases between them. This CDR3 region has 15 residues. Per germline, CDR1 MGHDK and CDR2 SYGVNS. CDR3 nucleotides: TGTGCCAGCAGTGAATCTAGGTCAGGCTACAATGAGCAGTTCTTC. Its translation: CASSESRSGYNEQFF.

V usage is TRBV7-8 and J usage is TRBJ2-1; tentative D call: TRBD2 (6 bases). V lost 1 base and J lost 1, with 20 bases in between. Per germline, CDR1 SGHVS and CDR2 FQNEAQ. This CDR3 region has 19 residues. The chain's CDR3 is CASSLDRTGVVPSYNEQFF. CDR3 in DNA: TGTGCCAGCAGCTTAGACCGGACGGGAGTGGTTCCGTCCTACAATGAGCAGTTCTTC.

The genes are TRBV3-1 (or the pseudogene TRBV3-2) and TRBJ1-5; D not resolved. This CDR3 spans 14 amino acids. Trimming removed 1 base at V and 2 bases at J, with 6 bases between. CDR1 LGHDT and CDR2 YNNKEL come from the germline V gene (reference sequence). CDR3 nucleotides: TGTGCCAGCAGCCAAGCTGGGGGCAATCAGCCCCAGCATTTT. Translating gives CASSQAGGNQPQHF.

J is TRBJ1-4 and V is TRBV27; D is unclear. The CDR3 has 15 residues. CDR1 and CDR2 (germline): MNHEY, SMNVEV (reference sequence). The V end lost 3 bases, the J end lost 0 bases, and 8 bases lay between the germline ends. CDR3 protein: CASSFTDATNEKLFF. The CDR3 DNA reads TGTGCCAGCAGTTTCACAGATGCAACTAATGAAAAACTGTTTTTT.

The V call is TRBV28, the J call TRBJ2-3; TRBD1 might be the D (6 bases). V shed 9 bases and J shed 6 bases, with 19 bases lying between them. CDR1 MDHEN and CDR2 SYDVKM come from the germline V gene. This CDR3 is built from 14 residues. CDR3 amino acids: CASVTGDLGDTQYF. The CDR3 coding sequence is TGTGCCAGTGTGACAGGTGATCTCGGTGATACGCAGTATTTT.

CDR3 in amino acids: CASSPRQISRNTIYF. The CDR3 DNA is TGTGCCAGCTCACCGCGACAGATTTCCAGAAACACCATATATTTT. J is TRBJ1-3 and V is TRBV18, with D possibly being TRBD1 (5 bases). The CDR3 consists of 15 residues. V lost 3 bases and J lost 5, with 14 bases in between. In germline, CDR1 is KGHSH, CDR2 LQKENI.

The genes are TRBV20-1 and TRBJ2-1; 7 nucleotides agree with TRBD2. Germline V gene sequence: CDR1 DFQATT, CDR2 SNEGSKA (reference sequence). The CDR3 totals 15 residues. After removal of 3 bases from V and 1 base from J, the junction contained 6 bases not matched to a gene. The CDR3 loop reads CSASELAASYNEQFF. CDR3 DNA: TGCAGTGCTAGTGAGCTAGCGGCTTCCTACAATGAGCAGTTCTTC.

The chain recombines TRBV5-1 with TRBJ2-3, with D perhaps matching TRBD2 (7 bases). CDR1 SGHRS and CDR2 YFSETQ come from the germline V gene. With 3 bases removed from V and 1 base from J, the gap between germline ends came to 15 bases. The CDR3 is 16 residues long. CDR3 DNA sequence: TGCGCCAGCAGCTCCTTCACGGGGGGCGGCACAGATACGCAGTATTTT. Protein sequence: CASSSFTGGGTDTQYF.

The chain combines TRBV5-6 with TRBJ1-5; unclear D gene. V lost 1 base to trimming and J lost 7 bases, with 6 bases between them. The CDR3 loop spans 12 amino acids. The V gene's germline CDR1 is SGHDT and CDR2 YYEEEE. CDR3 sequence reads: CASSLTNQPQHF. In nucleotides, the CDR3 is TGTGCCAGCAGCTTGACCAACCAGCCCCAGCATTTT. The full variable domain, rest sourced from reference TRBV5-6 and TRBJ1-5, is DAGVTQSPTHLIKTRGQQVTLRCSPKSGHDTVSWYQQALGQGPQFIFQYYEEEERQRGNFPDRFSGHQFPNYSSELNVNALLLGDSALYLCASSLTNQPQHFGDGTRLSIL.

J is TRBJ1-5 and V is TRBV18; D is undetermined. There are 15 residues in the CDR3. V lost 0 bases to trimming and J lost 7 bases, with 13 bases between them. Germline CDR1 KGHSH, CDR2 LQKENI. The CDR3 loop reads CASSPPGLGNQPQHF. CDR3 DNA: TGTGCCAGCTCACCACCGGGGTTGGGTAACCAGCCCCAGCATTTT. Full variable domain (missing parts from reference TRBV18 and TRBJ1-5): NAGVMQNPRHLVRRRGQEARLRCSPMKGHSHVYWYRQLPEEGLKFMVYLQKENIIDESGMPKERFSAEFPKEGPSILRIQQVVRGDSAAYFCASSPPGLGNQPQHFGDGTRLSIL.

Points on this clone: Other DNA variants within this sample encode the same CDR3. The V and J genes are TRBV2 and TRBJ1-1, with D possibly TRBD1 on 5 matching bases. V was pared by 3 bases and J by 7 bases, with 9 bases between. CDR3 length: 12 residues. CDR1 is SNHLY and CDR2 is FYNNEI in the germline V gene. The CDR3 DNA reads TGTGCCAGCAGTGAGGCGGGGGGTGAAGCTTTCTTT. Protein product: CASSEAGGEAFF.

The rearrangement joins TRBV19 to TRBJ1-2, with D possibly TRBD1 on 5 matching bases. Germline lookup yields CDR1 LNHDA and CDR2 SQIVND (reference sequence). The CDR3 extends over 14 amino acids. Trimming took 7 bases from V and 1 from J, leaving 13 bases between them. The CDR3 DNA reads TGTGCCAGTACCCCTCAGACAGTTAACTATGGCTACACCTTC. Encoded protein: CASTPQTVNYGYTF.

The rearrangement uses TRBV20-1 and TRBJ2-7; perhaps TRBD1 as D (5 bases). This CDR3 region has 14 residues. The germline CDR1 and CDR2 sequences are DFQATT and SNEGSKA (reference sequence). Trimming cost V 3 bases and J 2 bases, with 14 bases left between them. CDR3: CSASKGQGTYEQYF. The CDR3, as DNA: TGCAGTGCTAGTAAGGGCCAGGGAACCTACGAGCAGTACTTC.

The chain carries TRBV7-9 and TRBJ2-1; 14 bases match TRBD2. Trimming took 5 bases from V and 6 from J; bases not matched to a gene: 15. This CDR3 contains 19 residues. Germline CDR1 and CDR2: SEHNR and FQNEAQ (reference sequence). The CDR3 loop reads CASSTGLAGGILRSNEQFF. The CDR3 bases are TGTGCCAGCAGCACAGGACTAGCGGGAGGTATCTTGCGGTCCAATGAGCAGTTCTTC.

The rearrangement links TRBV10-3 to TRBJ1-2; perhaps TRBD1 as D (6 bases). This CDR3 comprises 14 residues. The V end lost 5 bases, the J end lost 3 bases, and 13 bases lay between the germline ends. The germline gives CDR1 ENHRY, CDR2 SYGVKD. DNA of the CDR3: TGTGCCATCAGTACGACCAGGGGAGACTATGGCTACACCTTC. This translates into CAISTTRGDYGYTF.

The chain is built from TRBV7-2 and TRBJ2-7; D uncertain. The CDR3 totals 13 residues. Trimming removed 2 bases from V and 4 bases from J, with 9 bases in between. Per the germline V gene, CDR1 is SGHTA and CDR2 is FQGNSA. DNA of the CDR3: TGTGCCAGCAGCTTATCGAGCTATTACGAGCAGTACTTC. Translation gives CASSLSSYYEQYF.

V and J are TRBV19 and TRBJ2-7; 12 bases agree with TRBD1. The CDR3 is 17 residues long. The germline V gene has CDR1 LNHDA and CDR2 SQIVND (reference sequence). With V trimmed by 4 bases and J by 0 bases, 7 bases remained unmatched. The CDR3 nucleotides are TGTGCCAGTAGTACCCGTGGGACAGGGGGCCTCTCCTACGAGCAGTACTTC. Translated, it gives CASSTRGTGGLSYEQYF.

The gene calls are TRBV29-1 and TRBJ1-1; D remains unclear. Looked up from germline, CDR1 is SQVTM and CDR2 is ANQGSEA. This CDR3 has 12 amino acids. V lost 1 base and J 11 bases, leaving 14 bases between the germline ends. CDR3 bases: TGCAGCGTTGAAGGGCCGGGCCGATGGGCTTTCTTT. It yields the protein CSVEGPGRWAFF.

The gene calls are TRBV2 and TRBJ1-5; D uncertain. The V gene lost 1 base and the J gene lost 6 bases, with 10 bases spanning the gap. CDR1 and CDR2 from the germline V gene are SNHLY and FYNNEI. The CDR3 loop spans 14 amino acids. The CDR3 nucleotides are TGTGCCAGCAGTGAAGACCCACCGGGTCAGCCCCAGCATTTT. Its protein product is CASSEDPPGQPQHF.